These 10 T cell receptor beta chains came from one sample sequenced in a study of human versus mouse CDR3 diversity and MHC coevolution (dated 2017 in TCRdb). Library creation used the immunoSEQ multiplex PCR assay. This is the immuneACCESS table as TCRdb keeps it, with only in-frame sequences that have V and J called. A part of the clones is gone; compared with another copy, unresolved V genes explain less than half, and the rest is unexplained. This sample gives 50,000 to 65,000 clones in total; about 94% of them show up just once. Together, the top ten hold about 19% of the sample. The sequenced sample was naive CD4+ T cells from blood. Explained via the paper, the cell subset or site label denotes: CD45RO-negative CD62L-positive naive CD4 T cells. The origin of the receptors is a person in their sixties in good health.

This chain connects TRBV18 to TRBJ2-5; D remains unclear. Germline CDR1 is KGHSH and CDR2 is LQKENI. CDR3 length: 13 amino acids. V was pared by 6 bases and J by 0 bases, with 8 bases between. CDR3 in amino acids: CASSQIHQETQYF. The CDR3 nucleotides read TGTGCCAGCTCGCAGATCCACCAAGAGACCCAGTACTTC.

The V call is TRBV10-3, the J call TRBJ1-2; 10 bases map to TRBD1. With V trimmed by 5 bases and J by 7 bases, 10 bases remained unmatched. CDR3 length: 15 residues. The germline V gene encodes CDR1 ENHRY and CDR2 SYGVKD. The CDR3 coding sequence is TGTGCCATCAGTACCCGGGACAGGGGTAATTTTGGCTACACCTTC. Translated: CAISTRDRGNFGYTF.

V usage is TRBV6-5 and J usage is TRBJ2-7; D gene unclear. Germline lookup yields CDR1 MNHEY and CDR2 SVGAGI. CDR3 length: 12 amino acids. Trimming took off 5 bases at V and 4 bases at J, with 9 bases between the two ends. CDR3 region: CASSQSKYEQYF. CDR3 in DNA: TGTGCCAGCAGTCAGTCAAAATACGAGCAGTACTTC.

This clone came up a few times. This sequence joins TRBV19 and TRBJ2-5, with D perhaps matching TRBD2 (6 bases). Trimming took 3 bases from V and 0 from J, leaving 8 bases between them. This CDR3 region has 14 residues. Germline CDR1 is LNHDA and CDR2 is SQIVND (reference sequence). CDR3 nucleotide sequence: TGTGCCAGTAGTATTGGAGGGGACCAAGAGACCCAGTACTTC. Its protein product is CASSIGGDQETQYF.

The chain links TRBV6-1 to TRBJ1-5; D perhaps matches TRBD1 (6 bases). V dropped 1 base and J dropped 5 bases, with 6 bases sitting between them. Per the germline V gene, CDR1 is MNHNS and CDR2 is SASEGT. The CDR3 contains 13 residues. This CDR3 is CASSEDRDQPQHF. The CDR3 DNA reads TGTGCCAGCAGTGAAGACAGGGATCAGCCCCAGCATTTT.

The chain recombines TRBV28 with TRBJ2-5, with 7 positions matching TRBD1. Germline V lookup: CDR1 MDHEN, CDR2 SYDVKM. The trim removed 2 bases at V and 6 bases at J, leaving 9 bases unmatched. This CDR3 spans 15 amino acids. CDR3 nucleotides: TGTGCCAGCAGTTTACCGACAGGGAACATGAAGACCCAGTACTTC. Its protein product is CASSLPTGNMKTQYF.

This clone was detected only once. The J gene is TRBJ1-1, the V gene TRBV5-1; no reliable D call. Trimming removed 4 bases from V and 1 base from J, with 20 bases in between. The CDR3 contains 17 residues. CDR1 SGHRS and CDR2 YFSETQ come from the germline V gene. The CDR3 spells CASSLNFGRGGNTEAFF. The CDR3 coding sequence is TGCGCCAGCAGCCTCAATTTTGGACGGGGAGGGAACACTGAAGCTTTCTTT. Looking up the rest from reference TRBV5-1 and TRBJ1-1 gives the full variable domain: KAGVTQTPRYLIKTRGQQVTLSCSPISGHRSVSWYQQTPGQGLQFLFEYFSETQRNKGNFPGRFSGRQFSNSRSEMNVSTLELGDSALYLCASSLNFGRGGNTEAFFGQGTRLTVV.

The chain recombines TRBV2 with TRBJ2-3; D is undetermined. The V end was cut by 6 bases, the J end by 0 bases, with 7 bases between. This CDR3 comprises 13 residues. Germline CDR1 SNHLY, CDR2 FYNNEI. Written as DNA, the CDR3 is TGTGCCAGCAGGTTGGCTAGCACAGATACGCAGTATTTT. This gives the protein CASRLASTDTQYF.

The CDR3 region has the DNA TGTGCCAGCAGTTACCCGGGAGGGAACTCTGGAAACACCATATATTTT. Translated: CASSYPGGNSGNTIYF. The chain joins TRBV6-6 to TRBJ1-3; no definite D call. Germline loops: CDR1 MNHNY, CDR2 SVGAGI (reference sequence). V lost 2 bases, J lost 0 bases, and 11 bases lay in between. This CDR3 has 16 residues.

V usage is TRBV7-9 and J usage is TRBJ2-7, with D unclear. The CDR3 spans 16 residues. The germline CDR1 and CDR2 sequences are SEHNR and FQNEAQ (reference sequence). V was pared by 6 bases and J by 4 bases, with 22 bases between. In DNA form, the CDR3 reads TGTGCCAGCAGGACGGCCTTTAGCCGGCTACGATACGAGCAGTACTTC. Translated: CASRTAFSRLRYEQYF.